The 22 T cell receptor beta chains below come from one sample, sequenced in a study of T cell clones after liver transplantation. Assay used: immunoSEQ multiplex PCR; TCRdb lists only in-frame clones, some missing. The sample comprises approximately 100,000 clones, about 88% of which are singletons, and around 2.9% rests with the top ten. Sequenced here: CD4+ T cells from blood, sampled approximately 50 months after liver transplant. The receptors shown here come from a human patient who received a liver transplant. The graft donor may be the source of some T cells.

This rearrangement joins TRBV18 to TRBJ2-3, with 12 bases lining up with TRBD2. V lost 1 base to trimming and J lost 5 bases; unmatched junction nucleotides: 7. The CDR3 contains 17 residues. In germline, CDR1 is KGHSH, CDR2 LQKENI. This chain's CDR3 is CASSPLSLAGGQDTQYF. The CDR3 DNA reads TGTGCCAGCTCACCACTCTCGCTAGCGGGGGGGCAAGATACGCAGTATTTT.

The chain has TRBV10-3 and TRBJ2-2; unclear D gene. The germline V and J ends were trimmed by 0 bases and 5 bases, with 16 bases remaining between them. This CDR3 contains 17 residues. CDR1 is ENHRY, CDR2 SYGVKD, per germline. In nucleotides, the CDR3 is TGTGCCATCAGTGAGTCCCGACCGACCGTGTGGACCGGGGAGCTGTTTTTT. This codes for CAISESRPTVWTGELFF.

The chain joins TRBV5-1 to TRBJ2-6; 7 nucleotides align to TRBD1. Germline CDR1 and CDR2: SGHRS and YFSETQ. The V segment lost 3 bases and the J segment 0 bases; nucleotides outside the gene matches: 0. CDR3 length: 15 residues. The CDR3 is CASSSGGSGANVLTF. CDR3 nucleotides: TGCGCCAGCAGCTCAGGGGGCTCTGGGGCCAACGTCCTGACTTTC.

The gene calls are TRBV27 and TRBJ2-3; TRBD1 aligns across 9 bases. The CDR3 has 15 residues. Germline V lookup: CDR1 MNHEY, CDR2 SMNVEV (reference sequence). V shed 5 bases and J 5 bases; nucleotides not matched to a gene: 8. In DNA, the CDR3 is TGTGCCAGCAGTACACAGGGGGCCGGGAGAGATACGCAGTATTTT. Protein sequence: CASSTQGAGRDTQYF.

CDR3 amino acids: CASIRRAASTDTQYF. CDR3 nucleotide sequence: TGTGCCAGCATCCGCCGCGCCGCTAGCACAGATACGCAGTATTTT. V and J are TRBV5-8 and TRBJ2-3; D ambiguous. The CDR3 contains 15 residues. Germline loops: CDR1 SGHTS, CDR2 YDEGEE. The ends were cut back, 6 bases at V and 0 bases at J, with 14 bases in the middle.

The chain employs TRBV27 and TRBJ2-2; TRBD1 matches 7 bases. V gave up 6 bases and J gave up 7 bases; unmatched junction bases: 8. Germline CDR1 and CDR2: MNHEY and SMNVEV (reference sequence). The CDR3 contains 14 residues. The DNA of the CDR3 is TGTGCCAGCAGCAACCAAGGGGGCCACGGGGAGCTGTTTTTT. It specifies CASSNQGGHGELFF.

This clone was seen more than once but under ten times. V usage is TRBV15 and J usage is TRBJ2-5; 9 nucleotides agree with TRBD1. V shed 0 bases and J 5 bases; nucleotides not matched to a gene: 10. Germline CDR1 is LNHNV and CDR2 is YYDKDF (reference sequence). The CDR3 loop spans 17 amino acids. The chain's CDR3 is CATSRDSGQGRRETQYF. In DNA form, the CDR3 reads TGTGCCACCAGCAGAGATTCGGGACAGGGTAGAAGGGAGACCCAGTACTTC.

The chain joins TRBV19 to TRBJ1-2; possibly TRBD1 for D (6 bases). The CDR3 extends over 12 amino acids. The germline V gene encodes CDR1 LNHDA and CDR2 SQIVND (reference sequence). Trimming pared 9 bases from V and 2 bases from J, leaving 10 bases between. CDR3 sequence reads: CASLGQNYGYTF. CDR3 nucleotides: TGTGCCAGCCTGGGACAAAACTATGGCTACACCTTC.

This clone was detected only a few times. The rearrangement joins TRBV28 to TRBJ2-1; 8 nucleotides line up with TRBD1. Germline V gene data show CDR1 as MDHEN and CDR2 as SYDVKM. After removal of 5 bases from V and 1 base from J, the junction contained 7 bases not matched to a gene. CDR3 length: 16 residues. CDR3 coding DNA: TGTGCCAGCAGTCGGCAGGGGGCCTGGTCCTACAATGAGCAGTTCTTC. This sequence encodes CASSRQGAWSYNEQFF. Combining the CDR3 with reference TRBV28 and TRBJ2-1 gives the whole variable domain DVKVTQSSRYLVKRTGEKVFLECVQDMDHENMFWYRQDPGLGLRLIYFSYDVKMKEKGDIPEGYSVSREKKERFSLILESASTNQTSMYLCASSRQGAWSYNEQFFGPGTRLTVL.

J is TRBJ2-5 and V is TRBV20-1, with 9 nucleotides matching TRBD1. The DNA matches TRBJ2-7 better at its end, which makes the J call doubtful. The CDR3 sequence is 11 residues long. Germline V CDR1 and CDR2: DFQATT, SNEGSKA (reference sequence). CDR3 sequence reads: CSADRGHEQYF. The DNA of the CDR3 is TGCAGTGCGGACAGGGGCCACGAGCAGTACTTC.

The rearrangement links TRBV18 to TRBJ1-1, with 7 bases identical to TRBD1. Germline V gene sequence: CDR1 KGHSH, CDR2 LQKENI. This CDR3 is built from 14 residues. J lost 7 bases, V lost 2 bases, and 7 bases had no gene match. The CDR3 DNA follows: TGTGCCAGCTCACCAAGACAGGGAGACGGTGAAGCTTTCTTT. As protein: CASSPRQGDGEAFF.

V is TRBV2 and J is TRBJ2-5, with 14 bases aligning to TRBD2. The CDR3 is 17 amino acids. The germline V gene encodes CDR1 SNHLY and CDR2 FYNNEI. Trimming took 8 bases from V and 5 from J; bases not matched to a gene: 13. The chain's CDR3 is CASYSRLAGGPGETQYF. CDR3 coding DNA: TGTGCCAGCTATTCAAGACTAGCGGGAGGGCCTGGGGAGACCCAGTACTTC.

The chain recombines TRBV2 with TRBJ1-5, with D unclear. Deletions cut 6 bases from V and 0 bases from J, with 12 bases between. There are 15 residues in the CDR3. Germline assignment: CDR1 SNHLY and CDR2 FYNNEI. The CDR3 here is CASSFLHNSNQPQHF. In DNA form, the CDR3 reads TGTGCCAGCAGCTTCCTCCACAATAGCAATCAGCCCCAGCATTTT.

This sequence joins TRBV10-1 and TRBJ2-2; 7 positions match TRBD1. Looked up from germline, CDR1 is WNHNN and CDR2 is SYGVQD (reference sequence). The V gene end was trimmed by 9 bases and the J gene end by 7 bases; junction bases not matched to a gene: 8. This CDR3 has 13 amino acids. The CDR3 DNA reads TGCGCCAGTTCCCGGGACAGATTCGGGGAGCTGTTTTTT. Encoded protein: CASSRDRFGELFF.

The chain links TRBV19 to TRBJ1-5, with 7 bases that match TRBD1. Unmatched junction bases numbered 8, after V lost 6 bases and J lost 3 bases. The V gene's germline CDR1 is LNHDA and CDR2 SQIVND (reference sequence). This CDR3 has 15 residues. Here the CDR3 DNA reads TGTGCCAGTAGCGCTAAGGGACAGATCAATCAGCCCCAGCATTTT. Protein: CASSAKGQINQPQHF.

V and J are TRBV5-1 and TRBJ1-1, with unresolved D. Trimming stripped 0 bases from V and 1 base from J, with 7 bases between. The CDR3 runs to 14 residues. Germline CDR1 is SGHRS and CDR2 is YFSETQ. The CDR3 DNA reads TGCGCCAGCAGCTTGGCTTCAGGGAACACTGAAGCTTTCTTT. Amino acids: CASSLASGNTEAFF.

V gene TRBV10-1 combines with J gene TRBJ2-2; 9 nucleotides agree with TRBD2. Germline lookup yields CDR1 WNHNN and CDR2 SYGVQD (reference sequence). Trimming at V came to 6 bases and at J to 3 bases, leaving 2 bases not matched to a gene. This CDR3 has 14 amino acids. The chain's CDR3 is CASRAGGDTGELFF. The CDR3 coding sequence is TGCGCCAGCAGGGCGGGAGGGGACACCGGGGAGCTGTTTTTT.

V usage is TRBV6-1 and J usage is TRBJ2-5; 11 positions match TRBD2. V lost 1 base to trimming and J lost 10 bases; unmatched junction nucleotides: 5. The CDR3 consists of 14 residues. CDR1 is MNHNS, CDR2 SASEGT, per germline. The CDR3 reads CASSEETLAGVQYF. The CDR3 nucleotides are TGTGCCAGCAGTGAAGAGACACTAGCGGGGGTCCAGTACTTC.

This clone was counted a few times. The chain recombines TRBV19 with TRBJ2-1; TRBD2 matches at 8 bases. Per germline, CDR1 LNHDA and CDR2 SQIVND (reference sequence). Losses at the gene ends were 1 base for V and 8 bases for J; bases not matched to a gene: 10. The CDR3 has 16 amino acids. The CDR3 protein is CASSIAGLGSFDEQFF. The CDR3, as DNA: TGTGCCAGTAGTATAGCGGGACTAGGAAGTTTCGATGAGCAGTTCTTC.

The genes are TRBV7-3 and TRBJ2-7, with a possible D match to TRBD2 (6 bases). CDR1 is SGHTA, CDR2 FQGTGA, per germline. The CDR3 sequence is 13 residues long. V dropped 6 bases and J dropped 2 bases, with 11 bases sitting between them. CDR3 sequence (DNA): TGTGCCAGCAGTAAAGGGACTCCCTACGAGCAGTACTTC. Residues: CASSKGTPYEQYF.

This rearrangement joins TRBV5-4 to TRBJ1-3; 8 nucleotides agree with TRBD1. Trimming cost V 4 bases and J 4 bases; bases outside gene matches: 7. CDR1 and CDR2 from the germline V gene are SGHNT and YYREEE (reference sequence). CDR3 length equals 15 residues. CDR3 protein: CASSKQGAAGNTIYF. As DNA, the CDR3 is TGTGCCAGCAGCAAGCAGGGGGCTGCGGGAAACACCATATATTTT.

A word on this clone: This CDR3 is also generated by other DNA sequences in the sample. The DNA for the CDR3 is TGTGCCAGCAGCGTAGAACAGAGGACAGATACGCAGTATTTT. As protein: CASSVEQRTDTQYF. The J gene is TRBJ2-3, the V gene TRBV9, with unresolved D. This CDR3 has 14 residues. Germline V gene sequence: CDR1 SGDLS, CDR2 YYNGEE. Trimming left V 0 bases short and J 3 bases short, with 8 bases between.